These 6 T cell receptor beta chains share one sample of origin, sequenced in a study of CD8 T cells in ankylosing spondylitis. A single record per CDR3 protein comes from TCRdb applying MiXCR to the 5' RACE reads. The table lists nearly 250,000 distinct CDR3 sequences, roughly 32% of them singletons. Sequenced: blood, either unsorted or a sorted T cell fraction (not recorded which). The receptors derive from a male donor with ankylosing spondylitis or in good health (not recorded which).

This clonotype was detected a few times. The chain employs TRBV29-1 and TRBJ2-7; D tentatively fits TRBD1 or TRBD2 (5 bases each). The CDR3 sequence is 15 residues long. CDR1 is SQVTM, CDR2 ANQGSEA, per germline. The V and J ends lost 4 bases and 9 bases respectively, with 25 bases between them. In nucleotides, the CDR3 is TGCAGCGTTGGCCTCCACCGGGACCCTGCTACCGGGCAGTACTTC. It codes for CSVGLHRDPATGQYF.

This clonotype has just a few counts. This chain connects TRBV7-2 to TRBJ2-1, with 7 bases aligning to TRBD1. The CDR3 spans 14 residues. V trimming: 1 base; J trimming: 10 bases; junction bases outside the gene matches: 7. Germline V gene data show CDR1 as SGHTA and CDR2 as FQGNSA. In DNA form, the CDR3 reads TGTGCCAGCAGCTTAGATATAGGGGGCGGGGAGCAGTTCTTC. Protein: CASSLDIGGGEQFF.

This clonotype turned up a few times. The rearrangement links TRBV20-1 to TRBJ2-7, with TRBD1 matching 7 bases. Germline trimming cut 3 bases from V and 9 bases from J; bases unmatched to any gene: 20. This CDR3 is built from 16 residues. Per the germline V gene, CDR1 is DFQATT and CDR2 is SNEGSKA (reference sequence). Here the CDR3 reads CSASLYPITTGATQYF. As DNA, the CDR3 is TGCAGTGCTAGTCTGTACCCGATAACCACAGGGGCTACGCAGTACTTC.

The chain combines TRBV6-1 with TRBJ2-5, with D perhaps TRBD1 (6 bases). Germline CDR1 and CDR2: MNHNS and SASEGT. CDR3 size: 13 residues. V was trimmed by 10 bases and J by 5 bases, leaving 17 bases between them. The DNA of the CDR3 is TGTGCCACAACCCAGGGGTTCCAGGAGACCCAGTACTTC. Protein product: CATTQGFQETQYF.

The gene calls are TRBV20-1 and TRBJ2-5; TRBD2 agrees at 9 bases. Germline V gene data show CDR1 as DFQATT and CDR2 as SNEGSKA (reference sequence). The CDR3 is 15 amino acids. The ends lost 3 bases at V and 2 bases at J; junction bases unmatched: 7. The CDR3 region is CSASPRAGGQETQYF. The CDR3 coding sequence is TGCAGTGCTAGCCCCAGGGCGGGGGGGCAAGAGACCCAGTACTTC.

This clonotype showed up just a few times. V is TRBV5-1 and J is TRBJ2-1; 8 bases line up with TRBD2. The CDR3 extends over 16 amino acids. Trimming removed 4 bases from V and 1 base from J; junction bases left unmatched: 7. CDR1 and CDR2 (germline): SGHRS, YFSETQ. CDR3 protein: CASSTRLAQSYNEQFF. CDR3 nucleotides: TGCGCCAGCAGCACAAGACTAGCGCAATCCTACAATGAGCAGTTCTTC.